This TCR beta chain was sequenced during a study of cytomegalovirus exposure and HLA in healthy donors. Whole-study context: Of the donors genotyped, several hundred in all, about 80% fell in the Caucasian-associated ancestry cluster.

The PCR employed 60 Vbeta primers together with 13 Jbeta primers. TCRdb's table, derived via immunoSEQ multiplex PCR, lists solely in-frame clones and lacks some. This repertoire shows around 100,000 clones, about 80% found once; its top ten account for about 3.1%. V was clipped by 4 bases and J by 0 bases, with 13 bases between them. CDR1 and CDR2 (germline): LGHNA, YSLEER. CDR3 size: 15 residues. Study observations and caveats: Altogether, around 160 TCR beta chains were recorded as cytomegalovirus-associated.

Remarks on this clone: What it recognizes is unknown.

The sample taken for sequencing was PBMCs. The chain combines TRBV4-3 with TRBJ2-7; D not certain. The source is a woman aged 35 to 49 in good health and CMV-seronegative. This CDR3 is CASSPRLSSSYEQYF. Here the CDR3 DNA reads TGCGCCAGCAGCCCGAGACTCTCTTCCTCCTACGAGCAGTACTTC.